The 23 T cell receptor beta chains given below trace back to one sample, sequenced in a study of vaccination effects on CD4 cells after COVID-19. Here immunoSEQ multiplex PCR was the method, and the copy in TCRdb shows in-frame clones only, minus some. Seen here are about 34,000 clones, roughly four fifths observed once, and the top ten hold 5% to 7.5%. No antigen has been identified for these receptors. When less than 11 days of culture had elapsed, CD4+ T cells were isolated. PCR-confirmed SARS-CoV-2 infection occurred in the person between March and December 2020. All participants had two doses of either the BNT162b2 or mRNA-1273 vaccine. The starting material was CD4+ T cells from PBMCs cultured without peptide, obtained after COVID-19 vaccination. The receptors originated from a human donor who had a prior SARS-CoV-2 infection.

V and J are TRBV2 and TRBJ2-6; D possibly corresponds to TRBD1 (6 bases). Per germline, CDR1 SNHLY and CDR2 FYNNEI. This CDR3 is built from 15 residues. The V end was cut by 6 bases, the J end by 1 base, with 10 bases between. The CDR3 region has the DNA TGTGCCAGCAGCAGGACAGATTCTGGGGCCAACGTCCTGACTTTC. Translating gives CASSRTDSGANVLTF.

CDR3: CASSQQGGQETQYF. CDR3 nucleotide sequence: TGTGCCAGCAGTCAACAGGGGGGTCAAGAGACCCAGTACTTC. The V and J genes are TRBV7-2 and TRBJ2-5; 8 bases are a match to TRBD1. Looked up from germline, CDR1 is SGHTA and CDR2 is FQGNSA. This CDR3 has 14 residues. The V gene end was trimmed by 6 bases and the J gene end by 2 bases; junction bases not matched to a gene: 5. Complete variable domain (other parts from reference TRBV7-2 and TRBJ2-5): GAGVSQSPSNKVTEKGKDVELRCDPISGHTALYWYRQSLGQGLEFLIYFQGNSAPDKSGLPSDRFSAERTGGSVSTLTIQRTQQEDSAVYLCASSQQGGQETQYFGPGTRLLVL.

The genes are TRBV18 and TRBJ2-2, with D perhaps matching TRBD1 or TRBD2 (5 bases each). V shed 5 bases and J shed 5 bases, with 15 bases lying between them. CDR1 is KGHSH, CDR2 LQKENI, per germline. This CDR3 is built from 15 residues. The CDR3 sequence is CASSRGAPQTGELFF. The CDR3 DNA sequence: TGTGCCAGCTCAAGAGGGGCCCCCCAAACCGGGGAGCTGTTTTTT.

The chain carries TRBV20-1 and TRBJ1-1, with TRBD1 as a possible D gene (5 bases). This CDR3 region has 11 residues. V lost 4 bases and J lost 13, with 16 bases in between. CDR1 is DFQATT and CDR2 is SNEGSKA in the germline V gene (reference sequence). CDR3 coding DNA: TGCAGTGCTACCAACTCGGGGGAGGGTTTCTTT. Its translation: CSATNSGEGFF.

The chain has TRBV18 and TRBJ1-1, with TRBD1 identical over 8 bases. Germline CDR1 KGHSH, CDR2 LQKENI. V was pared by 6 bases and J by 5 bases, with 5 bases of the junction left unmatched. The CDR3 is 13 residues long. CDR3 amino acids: CASSPRGRTEAFF. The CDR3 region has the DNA TGTGCCAGCTCCCCCAGGGGGCGGACTGAAGCTTTCTTT.

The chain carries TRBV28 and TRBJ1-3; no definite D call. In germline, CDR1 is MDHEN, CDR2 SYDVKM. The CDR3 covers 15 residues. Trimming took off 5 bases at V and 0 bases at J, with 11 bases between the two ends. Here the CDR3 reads CASSQGSFSGNTIYF. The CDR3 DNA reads TGTGCCAGCAGTCAAGGGTCCTTCTCTGGAAACACCATATATTTT.

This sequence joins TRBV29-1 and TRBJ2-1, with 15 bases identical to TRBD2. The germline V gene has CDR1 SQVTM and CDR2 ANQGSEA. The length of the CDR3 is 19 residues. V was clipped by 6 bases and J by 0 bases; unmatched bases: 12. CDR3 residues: CSVPGAGTSGGSSYNEQFF. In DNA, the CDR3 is TGCAGCGTCCCTGGGGCCGGGACTAGCGGGGGGAGCTCCTACAATGAGCAGTTCTTC.

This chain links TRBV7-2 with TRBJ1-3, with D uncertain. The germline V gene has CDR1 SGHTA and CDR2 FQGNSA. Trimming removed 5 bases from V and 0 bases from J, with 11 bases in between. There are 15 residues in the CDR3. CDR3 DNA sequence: TGTGCCAGCAGCCGGAGGGAAACCTCTGGAAACACCATATATTTT. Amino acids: CASSRRETSGNTIYF.

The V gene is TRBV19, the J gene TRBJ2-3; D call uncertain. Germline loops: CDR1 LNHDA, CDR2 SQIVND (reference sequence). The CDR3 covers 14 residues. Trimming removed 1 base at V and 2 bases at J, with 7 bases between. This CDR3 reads CASSIVLPTDTQYF. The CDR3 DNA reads TGTGCCAGTAGTATAGTACTACCCACAGATACGCAGTATTTT.

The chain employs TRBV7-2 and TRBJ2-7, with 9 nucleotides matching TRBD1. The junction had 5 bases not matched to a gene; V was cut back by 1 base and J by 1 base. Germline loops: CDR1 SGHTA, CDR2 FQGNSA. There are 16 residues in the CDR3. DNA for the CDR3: TGTGCCAGCAGCTTAGACGGGACAGGGTTGTCCTACGAGCAGTACTTC. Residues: CASSLDGTGLSYEQYF. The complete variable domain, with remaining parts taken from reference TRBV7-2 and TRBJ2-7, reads GAGVSQSPSNKVTEKGKDVELRCDPISGHTALYWYRQSLGQGLEFLIYFQGNSAPDKSGLPSDRFSAERTGGSVSTLTIQRTQQEDSAVYLCASSLDGTGLSYEQYFGPGTRLTVT.

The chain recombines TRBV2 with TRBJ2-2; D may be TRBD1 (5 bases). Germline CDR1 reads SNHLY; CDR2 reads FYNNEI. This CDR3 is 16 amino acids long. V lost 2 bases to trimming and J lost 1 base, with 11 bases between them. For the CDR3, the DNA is TGTGCCAGCAGTGAACAGGGTCCAGGGAACACCGGGGAGCTGTTTTTT. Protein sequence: CASSEQGPGNTGELFF.

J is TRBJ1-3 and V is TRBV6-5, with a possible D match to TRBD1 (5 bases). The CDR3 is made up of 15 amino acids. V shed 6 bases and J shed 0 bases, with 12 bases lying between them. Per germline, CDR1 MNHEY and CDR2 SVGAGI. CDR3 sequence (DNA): TGTGCCAGCAGGCAGGGACGGTCCTCTGGAAACACCATATATTTT. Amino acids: CASRQGRSSGNTIYF.

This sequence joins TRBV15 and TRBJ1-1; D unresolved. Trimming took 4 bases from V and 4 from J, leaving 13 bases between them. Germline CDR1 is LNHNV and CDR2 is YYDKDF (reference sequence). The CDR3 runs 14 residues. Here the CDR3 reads CATSKTNLGTEAFF. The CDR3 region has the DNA TGTGCCACCAGCAAGACCAATTTGGGCACTGAAGCTTTCTTT.

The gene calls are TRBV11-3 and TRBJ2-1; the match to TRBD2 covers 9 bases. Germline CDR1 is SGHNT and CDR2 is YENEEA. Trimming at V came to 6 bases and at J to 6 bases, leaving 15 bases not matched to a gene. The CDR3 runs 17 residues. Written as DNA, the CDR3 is TGTGCCAGCAGGCTAGGGACTAGCCTACGAAGTCTCAATGAGCAGTTCTTC. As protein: CASRLGTSLRSLNEQFF.

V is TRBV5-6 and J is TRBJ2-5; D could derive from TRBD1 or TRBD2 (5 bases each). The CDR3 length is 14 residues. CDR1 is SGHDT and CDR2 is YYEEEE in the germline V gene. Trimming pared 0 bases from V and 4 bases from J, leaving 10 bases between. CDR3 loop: CASSLASGGETQYF. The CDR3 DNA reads TGTGCCAGCAGCTTGGCGTCTGGGGGAGAGACCCAGTACTTC. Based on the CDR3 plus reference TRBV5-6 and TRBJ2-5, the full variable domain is DAGVTQSPTHLIKTRGQQVTLRCSPKSGHDTVSWYQQALGQGPQFIFQYYEEEERQRGNFPDRFSGHQFPNYSSELNVNALLLGDSALYLCASSLASGGETQYFGPGTRLLVL.

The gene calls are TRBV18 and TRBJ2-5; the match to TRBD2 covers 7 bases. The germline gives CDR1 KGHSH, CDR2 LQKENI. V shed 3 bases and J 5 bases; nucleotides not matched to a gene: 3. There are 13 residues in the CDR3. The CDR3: CASSPPGGETQYF. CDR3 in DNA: TGTGCCAGCTCACCCCCCGGGGGGGAGACCCAGTACTTC.

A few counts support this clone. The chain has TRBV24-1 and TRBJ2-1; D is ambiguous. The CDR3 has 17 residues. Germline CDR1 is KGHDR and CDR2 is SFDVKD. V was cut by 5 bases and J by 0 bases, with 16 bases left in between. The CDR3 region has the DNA TGTGCCACCAGTGGTCTATCCGGCTCGAGCTCCTACAATGAGCAGTTCTTC. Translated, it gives CATSGLSGSSSYNEQFF.

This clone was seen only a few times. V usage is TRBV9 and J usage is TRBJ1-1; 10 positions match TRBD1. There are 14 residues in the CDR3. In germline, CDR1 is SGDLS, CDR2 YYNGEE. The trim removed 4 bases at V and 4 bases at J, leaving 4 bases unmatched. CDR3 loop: CASSRQGAGTEAFF. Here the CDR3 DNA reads TGTGCCAGCAGCAGACAGGGGGCGGGCACTGAAGCTTTCTTT. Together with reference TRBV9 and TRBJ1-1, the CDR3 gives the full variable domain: DSGVTQTPKHLITATGQRVTLRCSPRSGDLSVYWYQQSLDQGLQFLIQYYNGEERAKGNILERFSAQQFPDLHSELNLSSLELGDSALYFCASSRQGAGTEAFFGQGTRLTVV.

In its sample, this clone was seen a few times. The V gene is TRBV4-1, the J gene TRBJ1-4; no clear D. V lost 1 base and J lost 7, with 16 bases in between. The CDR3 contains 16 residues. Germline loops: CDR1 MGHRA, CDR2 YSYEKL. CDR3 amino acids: CASSQVGHAAAEKLFF. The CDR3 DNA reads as TGCGCCAGCAGCCAAGTTGGCCACGCCGCGGCTGAAAAACTGTTTTTT.

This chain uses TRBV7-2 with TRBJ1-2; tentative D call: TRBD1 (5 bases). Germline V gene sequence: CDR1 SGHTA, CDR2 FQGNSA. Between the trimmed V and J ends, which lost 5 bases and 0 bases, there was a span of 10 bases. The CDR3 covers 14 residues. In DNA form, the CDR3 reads TGTGCCAGCAGCGGACTGACAGCTAACTATGGCTACACCTTC. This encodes CASSGLTANYGYTF.

The CDR3 spells CASSLDSPYEQYF. CDR3 sequence (DNA): TGTGCCAGCAGCTTAGACAGTCCCTACGAGCAGTACTTC. The rearrangement uses TRBV7-9 and TRBJ2-7; D uncertain. Trimming stripped 1 base from V and 2 bases from J, with 6 bases between. This CDR3 region has 13 residues. The germline V gene has CDR1 SEHNR and CDR2 FQNEAQ (reference sequence).

The CDR3 region is CASSNRDTIYF. Written as DNA, the CDR3 is TGTGCCAGCTCAAATCGGGACACCATATATTTT. The chain combines TRBV2 with TRBJ1-3; D not certain. Trimming removed 8 bases at V and 8 bases at J, with 10 bases between. The CDR3 loop spans 11 amino acids. CDR1 SNHLY and CDR2 FYNNEI come from the germline V gene.

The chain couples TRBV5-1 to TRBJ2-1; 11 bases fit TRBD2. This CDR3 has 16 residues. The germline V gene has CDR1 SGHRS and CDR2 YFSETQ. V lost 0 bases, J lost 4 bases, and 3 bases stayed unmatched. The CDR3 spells CASSLVLAGAYNEQFF. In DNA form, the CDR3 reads TGCGCCAGCAGCTTGGTACTAGCGGGAGCTTACAATGAGCAGTTCTTC. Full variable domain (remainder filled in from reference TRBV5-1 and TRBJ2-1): KAGVTQTPRYLIKTRGQQVTLSCSPISGHRSVSWYQQTPGQGLQFLFEYFSETQRNKGNFPGRFSGRQFSNSRSEMNVSTLELGDSALYLCASSLVLAGAYNEQFFGPGTRLTVL.